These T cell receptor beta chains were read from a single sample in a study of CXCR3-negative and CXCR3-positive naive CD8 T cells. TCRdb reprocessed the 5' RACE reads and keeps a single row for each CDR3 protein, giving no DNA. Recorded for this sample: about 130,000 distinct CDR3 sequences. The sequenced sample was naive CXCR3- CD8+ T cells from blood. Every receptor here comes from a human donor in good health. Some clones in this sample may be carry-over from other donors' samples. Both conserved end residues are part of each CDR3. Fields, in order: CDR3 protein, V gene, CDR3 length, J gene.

CDR3: CSAEPRGTSYEQYF; V: TRBV20-1; length: 14; J: TRBJ2-7
CDR3: CASSPPDIYLRQQYF; V: TRBV28; length: 15; J: TRBJ2-7
CDR3: CSAREGTNYGYTF; V: TRBV29-1; length: 13; J: TRBJ1-2
CDR3: CASSSPPFAGAGFHEQFF; V: TRBV28; length: 18; J: TRBJ2-1
CDR3: CSARESLGYSSNQPQHF; V: TRBV20-1; length: 17; J: TRBJ1-5
CDR3: CASSYLQGSYNEQFF; V: TRBV6-2/TRBV6-3; length: 15; J: TRBJ2-1
CDR3: CASTAPTMGYEQYF; V: TRBV7-9; length: 14; J: TRBJ2-7
CDR3: CASSAGTGDTGELFF; V: TRBV12-3/TRBV12-4; length: 15; J: TRBJ2-2
CDR3: CASSSGTSPDTQYF; V: TRBV7-9; length: 14; J: TRBJ2-3
CDR3: CASSPRPQLGGSGYF; V: TRBV18; length: 15; J: TRBJ2-7
CDR3: CASSLQGSPSYEQYF; V: TRBV9; length: 15; J: TRBJ2-7
CDR3: CAISQGPKWDF; V: TRBV12-3/TRBV12-4; length: 11; J: TRBJ2-7
CDR3: CASSQDRINREWETQYF; V: TRBV4-2; length: 17; J: TRBJ2-5
CDR3: CASSLGTGFNQPQHF; V: TRBV7-9; length: 15; J: TRBJ1-5
CDR3: CSGAGGASDTQYF; V: TRBV29-1; length: 13; J: TRBJ2-3
CDR3: CASSLEAGRPSGANVLTF; V: TRBV7-6; length: 18; J: TRBJ2-6
CDR3: CASSHGQGHPNTEAFF; V: TRBV5-1; length: 16; J: TRBJ1-1
CDR3: CASSSTNTGQGNSYEQYF; V: TRBV7-9; length: 18; J: TRBJ2-7
CDR3: CSARDPWLAGGRAIQETQYF; V: TRBV20-1; length: 20; J: TRBJ2-5
CDR3: CASRTRRKYQETQYF; V: TRBV7-8; length: 15; J: TRBJ2-5
CDR3: CASSTTGVRTFF; V: TRBV6-5; length: 12; J: TRBJ1-1
CDR3: CASRSSADLNTEAFF; V: TRBV6-4; length: 15; J: TRBJ1-1
CDR3: CASSLTTGWDSPLHF; V: TRBV7-2; length: 15; J: TRBJ1-6